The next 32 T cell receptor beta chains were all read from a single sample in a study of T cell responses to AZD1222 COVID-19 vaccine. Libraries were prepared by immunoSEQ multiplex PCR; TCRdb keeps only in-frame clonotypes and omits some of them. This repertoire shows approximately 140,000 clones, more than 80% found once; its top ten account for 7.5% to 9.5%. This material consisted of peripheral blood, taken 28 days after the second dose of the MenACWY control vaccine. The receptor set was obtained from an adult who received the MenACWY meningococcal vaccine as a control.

The CDR3 protein is CASSKINEQFF. The CDR3 DNA reads TGTGCCAGCAGTAAGATCAATGAGCAGTTCTTC. The chain uses TRBV6-2 or TRBV6-3 and TRBJ2-1; D gene uncertain. Germline V gene lookup returns CDR1 MNHEY and CDR2 SVGEGT. Between the trimmed V and J ends, which lost 5 bases and 6 bases, there was a span of 5 bases. There are 11 residues in the CDR3.

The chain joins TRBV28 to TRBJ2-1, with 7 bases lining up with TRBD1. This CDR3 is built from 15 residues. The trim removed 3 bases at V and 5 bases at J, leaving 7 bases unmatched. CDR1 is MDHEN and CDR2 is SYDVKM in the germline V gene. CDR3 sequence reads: CASSLLGQGDNEQFF. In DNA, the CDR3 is TGTGCCAGCAGTTTGCTGGGTCAGGGGGACAATGAGCAGTTCTTC.

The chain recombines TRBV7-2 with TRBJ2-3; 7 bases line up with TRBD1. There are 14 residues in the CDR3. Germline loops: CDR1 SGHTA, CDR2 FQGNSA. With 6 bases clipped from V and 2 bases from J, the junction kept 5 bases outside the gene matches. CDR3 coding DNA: TGTGCCAGCAGAGACGACAGGGACACAGATACGCAGTATTTT. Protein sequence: CASRDDRDTDTQYF.

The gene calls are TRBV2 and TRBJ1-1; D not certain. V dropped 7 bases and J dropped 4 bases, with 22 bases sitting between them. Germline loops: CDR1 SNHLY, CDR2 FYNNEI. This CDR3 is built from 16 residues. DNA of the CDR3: TGTGCCAGCACGTCAGTAGCTCGCGACCTGGGCACTGAAGCTTTCTTT. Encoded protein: CASTSVARDLGTEAFF.

The CDR3 reads CSAADGGAFEKLFF. The CDR3 coding sequence is TGCAGCGCAGCCGACGGTGGGGCCTTCGAAAAACTGTTTTTT. This chain joins TRBV29-1 and TRBJ1-4; D possibly corresponds to TRBD1 (5 bases). The V gene lost 7 bases and the J gene lost 8 bases, with 20 bases spanning the gap. In germline, CDR1 is SQVTM, CDR2 ANQGSEA. CDR3 length: 14 residues.

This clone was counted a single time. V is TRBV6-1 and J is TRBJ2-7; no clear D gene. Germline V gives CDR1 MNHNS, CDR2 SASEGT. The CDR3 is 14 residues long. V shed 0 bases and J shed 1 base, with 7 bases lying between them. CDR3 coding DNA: TGTGCCAGCAGTGAAGCGGGAAGGTCCTACGAGCAGTACTTC. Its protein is CASSEAGRSYEQYF.

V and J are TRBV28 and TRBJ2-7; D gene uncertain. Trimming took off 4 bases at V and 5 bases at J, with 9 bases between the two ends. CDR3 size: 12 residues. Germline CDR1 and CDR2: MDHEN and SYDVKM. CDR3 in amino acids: CASSSEVNEQYF. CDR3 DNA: TGTGCCAGCAGTTCGGAAGTGAACGAGCAGTACTTC.

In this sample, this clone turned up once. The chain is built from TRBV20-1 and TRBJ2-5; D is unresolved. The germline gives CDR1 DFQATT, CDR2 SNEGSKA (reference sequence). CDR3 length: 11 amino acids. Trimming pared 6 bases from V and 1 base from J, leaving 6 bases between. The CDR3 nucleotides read TGCAGTGCGCAGCCCCAAGAGACCCAGTACTTC. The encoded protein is CSAQPQETQYF.

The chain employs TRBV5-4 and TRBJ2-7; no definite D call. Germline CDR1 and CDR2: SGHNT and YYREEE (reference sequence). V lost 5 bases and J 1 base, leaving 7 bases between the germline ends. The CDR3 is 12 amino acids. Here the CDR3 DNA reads TGTGCCAGCAGGGACGGTTCCTACGAGCAGTACTTC. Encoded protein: CASRDGSYEQYF.

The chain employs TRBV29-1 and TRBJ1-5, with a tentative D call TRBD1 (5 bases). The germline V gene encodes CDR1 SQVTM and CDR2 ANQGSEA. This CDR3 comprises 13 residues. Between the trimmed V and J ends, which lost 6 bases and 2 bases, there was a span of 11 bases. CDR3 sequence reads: CSVTGGGNQPQHF. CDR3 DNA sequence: TGCAGCGTGACCGGGGGAGGCAATCAGCCCCAGCATTTT.

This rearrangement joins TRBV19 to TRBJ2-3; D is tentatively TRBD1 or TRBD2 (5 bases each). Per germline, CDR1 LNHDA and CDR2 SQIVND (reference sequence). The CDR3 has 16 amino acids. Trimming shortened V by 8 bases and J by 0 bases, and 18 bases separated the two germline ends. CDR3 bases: TGTGCCAGTGCCCTGGGACCGCGTCTTAGCACAGATACGCAGTATTTT. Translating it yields CASALGPRLSTDTQYF.

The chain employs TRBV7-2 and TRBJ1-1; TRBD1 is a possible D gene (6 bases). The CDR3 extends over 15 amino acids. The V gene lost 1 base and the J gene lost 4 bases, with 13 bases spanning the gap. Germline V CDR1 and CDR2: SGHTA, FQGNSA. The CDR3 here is CASSLEGGAPTEAFF. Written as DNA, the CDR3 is TGTGCCAGCAGCTTAGAGGGGGGGGCGCCCACTGAAGCTTTCTTT.

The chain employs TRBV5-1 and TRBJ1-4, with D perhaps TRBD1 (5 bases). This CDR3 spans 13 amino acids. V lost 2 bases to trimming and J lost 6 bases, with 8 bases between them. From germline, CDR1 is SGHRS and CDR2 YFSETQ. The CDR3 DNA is TGCGCCAGCAGCTTTTCCAGGGATGAAAAACTGTTTTTT. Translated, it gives CASSFSRDEKLFF.

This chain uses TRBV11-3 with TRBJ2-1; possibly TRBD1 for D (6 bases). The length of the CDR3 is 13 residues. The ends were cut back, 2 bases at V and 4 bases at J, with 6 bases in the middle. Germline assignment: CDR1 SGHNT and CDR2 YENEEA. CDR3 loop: CASSLTGYNEQFF. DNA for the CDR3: TGTGCCAGCAGCTTAACAGGGTACAATGAGCAGTTCTTC.

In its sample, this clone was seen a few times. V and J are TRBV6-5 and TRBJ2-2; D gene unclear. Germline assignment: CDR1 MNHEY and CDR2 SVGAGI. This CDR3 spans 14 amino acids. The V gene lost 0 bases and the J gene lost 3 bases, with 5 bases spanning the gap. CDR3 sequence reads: CASSYSRYTGELFF. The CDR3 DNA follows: TGTGCCAGCAGTTACTCTAGATACACCGGGGAGCTGTTTTTT.

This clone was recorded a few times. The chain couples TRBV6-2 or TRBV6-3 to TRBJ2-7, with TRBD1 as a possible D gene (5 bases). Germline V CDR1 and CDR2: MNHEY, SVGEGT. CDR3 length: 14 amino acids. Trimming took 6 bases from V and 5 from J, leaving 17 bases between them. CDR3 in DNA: TGTGCCAGCAGCGCCGCGCGTAGGGGAAACGAGCAGTACTTC. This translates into CASSAARRGNEQYF.

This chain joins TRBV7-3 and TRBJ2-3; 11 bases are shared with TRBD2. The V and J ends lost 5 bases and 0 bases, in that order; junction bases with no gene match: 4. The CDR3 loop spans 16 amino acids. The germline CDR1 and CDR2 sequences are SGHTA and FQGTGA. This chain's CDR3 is CASSILAGASTDTQYF. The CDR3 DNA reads TGTGCCAGCAGCATACTAGCGGGAGCTAGCACAGATACGCAGTATTTT.

CDR3 sequence reads: CSASRRGDWNEQFF. The CDR3 nucleotides read TGCAGTGCTAGTAGACGGGGGGATTGGAATGAGCAGTTCTTC. The chain joins TRBV20-1 to TRBJ2-1, with 7 bases that match TRBD2. With 3 bases clipped from V and 7 bases from J, the junction kept 9 bases outside the gene matches. Germline CDR1 and CDR2: DFQATT and SNEGSKA (reference sequence). This CDR3 comprises 14 residues.

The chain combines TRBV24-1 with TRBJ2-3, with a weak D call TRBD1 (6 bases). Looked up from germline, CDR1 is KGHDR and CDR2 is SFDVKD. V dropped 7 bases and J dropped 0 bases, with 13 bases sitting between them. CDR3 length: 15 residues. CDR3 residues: CATSVRGASTDTQYF. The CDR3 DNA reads TGTGCCACCAGCGTCAGGGGCGCTAGCACAGATACGCAGTATTTT.

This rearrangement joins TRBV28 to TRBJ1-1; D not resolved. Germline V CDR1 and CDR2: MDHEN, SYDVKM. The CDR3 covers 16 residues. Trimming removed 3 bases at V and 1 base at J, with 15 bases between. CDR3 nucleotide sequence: TGTGCCAGCAGTTTCGTAGCGCCCCCGGCGAACACTGAAGCTTTCTTT. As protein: CASSFVAPPANTEAFF.

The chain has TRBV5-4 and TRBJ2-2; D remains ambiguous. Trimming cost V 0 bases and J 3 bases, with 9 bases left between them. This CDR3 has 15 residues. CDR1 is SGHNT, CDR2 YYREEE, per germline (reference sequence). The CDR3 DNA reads TGTGCCAGCAGCTTGGGCCAAAGGGACACCGGGGAGCTGTTTTTT. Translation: CASSLGQRDTGELFF.

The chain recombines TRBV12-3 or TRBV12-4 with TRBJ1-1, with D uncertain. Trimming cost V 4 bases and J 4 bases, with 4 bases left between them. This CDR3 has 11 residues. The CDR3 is CASSYSTEAFF. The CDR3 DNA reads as TGTGCCAGCAGTTATAGCACTGAAGCTTTCTTT.

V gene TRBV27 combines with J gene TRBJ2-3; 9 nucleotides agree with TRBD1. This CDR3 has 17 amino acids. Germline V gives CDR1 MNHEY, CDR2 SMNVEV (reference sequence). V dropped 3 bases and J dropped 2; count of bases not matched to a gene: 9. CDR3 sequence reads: CASSFIRTGAHTDTQYF. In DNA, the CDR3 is TGTGCCAGCAGTTTCATACGGACAGGGGCCCACACAGATACGCAGTATTTT.

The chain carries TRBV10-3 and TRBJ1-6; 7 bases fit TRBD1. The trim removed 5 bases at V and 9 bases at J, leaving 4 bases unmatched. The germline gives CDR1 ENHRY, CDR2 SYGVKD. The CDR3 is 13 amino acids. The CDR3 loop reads CAISTGERSPLHF. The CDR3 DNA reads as TGTGCCATCAGTACAGGGGAGCGTTCACCCCTCCACTTT.

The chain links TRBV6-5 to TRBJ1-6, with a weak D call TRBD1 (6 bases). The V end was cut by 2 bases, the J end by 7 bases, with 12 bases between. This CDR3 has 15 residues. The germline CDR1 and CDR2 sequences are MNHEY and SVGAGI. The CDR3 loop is CASSYATGRNSPLHF. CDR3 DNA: TGTGCCAGCAGTTACGCCACAGGGAGGAATTCACCCCTCCACTTT.

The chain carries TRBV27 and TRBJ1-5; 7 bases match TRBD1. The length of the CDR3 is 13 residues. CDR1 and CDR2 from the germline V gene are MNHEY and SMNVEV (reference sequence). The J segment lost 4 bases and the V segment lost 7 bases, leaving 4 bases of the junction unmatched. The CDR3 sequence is CASKTGWNQPQHF. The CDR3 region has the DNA TGTGCCAGCAAGACAGGGTGGAATCAGCCCCAGCATTTT.

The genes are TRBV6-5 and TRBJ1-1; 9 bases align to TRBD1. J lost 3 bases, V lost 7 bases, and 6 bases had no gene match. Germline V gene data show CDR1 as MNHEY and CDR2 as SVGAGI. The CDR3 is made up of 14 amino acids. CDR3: CASKTGGGYTEAFF. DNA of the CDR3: TGTGCCAGCAAAACAGGGGGCGGGTACACTGAAGCTTTCTTT.

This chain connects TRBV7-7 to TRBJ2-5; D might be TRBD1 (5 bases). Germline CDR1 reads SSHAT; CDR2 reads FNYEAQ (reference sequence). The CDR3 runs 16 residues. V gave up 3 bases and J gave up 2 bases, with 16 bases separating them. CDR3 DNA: TGTGCCAGCAGCTTGGGGATGGGGTCAGGGCAAGAGACCCAGTACTTC. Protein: CASSLGMGSGQETQYF.

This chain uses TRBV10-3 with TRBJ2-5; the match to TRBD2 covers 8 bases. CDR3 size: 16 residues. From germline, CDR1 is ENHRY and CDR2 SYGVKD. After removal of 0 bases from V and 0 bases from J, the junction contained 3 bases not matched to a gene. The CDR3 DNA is TGTGCCATCAGTGAGTCCGCGGGGGGTAACCAAGAGACCCAGTACTTC. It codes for CAISESAGGNQETQYF.

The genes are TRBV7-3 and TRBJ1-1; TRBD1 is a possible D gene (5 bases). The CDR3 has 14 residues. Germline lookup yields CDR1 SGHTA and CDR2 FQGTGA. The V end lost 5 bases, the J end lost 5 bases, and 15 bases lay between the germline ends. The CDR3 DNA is TGTGCCAGCAGCCCCTGGGCCGGGGCAACTGAAGCTTTCTTT. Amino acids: CASSPWAGATEAFF.

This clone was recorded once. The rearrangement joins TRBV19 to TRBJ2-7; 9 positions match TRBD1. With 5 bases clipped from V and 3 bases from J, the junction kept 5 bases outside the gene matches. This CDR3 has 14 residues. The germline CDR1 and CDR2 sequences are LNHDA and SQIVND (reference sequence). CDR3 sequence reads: CASSVTGGGYEQYF. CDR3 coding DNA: TGTGCCAGTAGTGTGACAGGGGGAGGCTACGAGCAGTACTTC.

DNA of the CDR3: TGTGCCAGCAGTGAATCTGGGATATACTCCGAAAAACTGTTTTTT. It yields the protein CASSESGIYSEKLFF. The rearrangement joins TRBV25-1 to TRBJ1-4, with no clear D. The germline gives CDR1 MGHDK, CDR2 SYGVNS. The V end lost 1 base, the J end lost 8 bases, and 14 bases lay between the germline ends. This CDR3 is 15 amino acids long.